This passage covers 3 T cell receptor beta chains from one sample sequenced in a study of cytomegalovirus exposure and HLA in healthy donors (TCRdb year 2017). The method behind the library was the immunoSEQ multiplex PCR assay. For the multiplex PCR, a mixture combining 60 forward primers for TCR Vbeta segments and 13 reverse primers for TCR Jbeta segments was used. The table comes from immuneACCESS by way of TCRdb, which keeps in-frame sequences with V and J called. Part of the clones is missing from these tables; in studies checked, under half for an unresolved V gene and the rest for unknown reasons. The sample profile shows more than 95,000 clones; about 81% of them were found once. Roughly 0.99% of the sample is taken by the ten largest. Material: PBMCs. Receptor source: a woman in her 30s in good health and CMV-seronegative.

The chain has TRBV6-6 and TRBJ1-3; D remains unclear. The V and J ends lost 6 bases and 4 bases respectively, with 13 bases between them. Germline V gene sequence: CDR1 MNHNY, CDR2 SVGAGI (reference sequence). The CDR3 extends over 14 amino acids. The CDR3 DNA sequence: TGTGCCAGCAGCGCCTCGGCGGAGGGAAACACCATATATTTT. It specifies CASSASAEGNTIYF.

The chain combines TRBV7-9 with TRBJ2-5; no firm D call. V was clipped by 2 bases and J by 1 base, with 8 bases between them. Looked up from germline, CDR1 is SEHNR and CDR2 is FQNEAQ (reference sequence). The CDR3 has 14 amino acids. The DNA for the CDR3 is TGTGCCAGCAGCTTAAATTCGGGCCAAGAGACCCAGTACTTC. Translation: CASSLNSGQETQYF.

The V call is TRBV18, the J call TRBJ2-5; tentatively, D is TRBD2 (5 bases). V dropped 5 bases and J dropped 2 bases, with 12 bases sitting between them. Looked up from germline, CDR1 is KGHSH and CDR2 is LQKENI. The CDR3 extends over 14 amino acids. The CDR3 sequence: CASSARSGQETQYF. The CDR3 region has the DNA TGTGCCAGCTCAGCCCGGTCGGGACAAGAGACCCAGTACTTC.